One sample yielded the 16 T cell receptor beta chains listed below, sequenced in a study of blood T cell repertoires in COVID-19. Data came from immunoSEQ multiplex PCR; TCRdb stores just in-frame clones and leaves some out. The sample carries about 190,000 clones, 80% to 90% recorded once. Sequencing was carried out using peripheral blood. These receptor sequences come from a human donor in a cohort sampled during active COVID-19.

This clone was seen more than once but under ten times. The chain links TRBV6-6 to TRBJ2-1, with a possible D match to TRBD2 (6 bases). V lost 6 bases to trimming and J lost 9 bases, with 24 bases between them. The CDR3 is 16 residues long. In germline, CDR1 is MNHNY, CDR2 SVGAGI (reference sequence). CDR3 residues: CASSFTLARVSGEQFF. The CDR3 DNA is TGTGCCAGCAGCTTCACCCTAGCGAGGGTATCCGGTGAGCAGTTCTTC.

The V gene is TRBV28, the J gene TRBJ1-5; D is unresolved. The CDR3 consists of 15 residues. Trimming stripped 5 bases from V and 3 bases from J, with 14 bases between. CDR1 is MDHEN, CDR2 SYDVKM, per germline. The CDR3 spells CASSARGVNNQPQHF. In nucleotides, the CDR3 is TGTGCCAGCAGTGCCCGAGGAGTGAACAATCAGCCCCAGCATTTT.

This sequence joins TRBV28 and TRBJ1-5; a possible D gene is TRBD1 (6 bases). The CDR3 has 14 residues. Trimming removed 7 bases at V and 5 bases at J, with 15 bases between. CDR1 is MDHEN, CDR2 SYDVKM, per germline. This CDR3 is CASNTGTPYQPQHF. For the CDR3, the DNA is TGTGCCAGCAATACCGGGACACCGTATCAGCCCCAGCATTTT.

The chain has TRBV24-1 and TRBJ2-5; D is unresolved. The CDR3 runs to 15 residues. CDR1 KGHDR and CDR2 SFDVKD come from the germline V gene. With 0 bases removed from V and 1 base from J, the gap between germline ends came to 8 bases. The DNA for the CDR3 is TGTGCCACCAGTGATTTGCGAGCGAGCCAAGAGACCCAGTACTTC. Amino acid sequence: CATSDLRASQETQYF.

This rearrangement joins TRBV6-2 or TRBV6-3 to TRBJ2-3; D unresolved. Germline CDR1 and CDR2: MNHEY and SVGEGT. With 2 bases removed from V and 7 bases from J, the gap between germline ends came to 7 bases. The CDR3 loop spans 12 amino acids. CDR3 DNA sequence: TGTGCCAGCAGTTACCCGGTGCATACGCAGTATTTT. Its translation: CASSYPVHTQYF.

This CDR3 reads CASSSENRYNQPQHF. CDR3 coding DNA: TGTGCCAGCAGTTCGGAAAACAGGTACAATCAGCCCCAGCATTTT. The chain is built from TRBV28 and TRBJ1-5, with D perhaps TRBD1 (5 bases). CDR1 is MDHEN, CDR2 SYDVKM, per germline. V was shortened by 4 bases and J by 3 bases, with 13 bases between the two germline ends. The length of the CDR3 is 15 residues.

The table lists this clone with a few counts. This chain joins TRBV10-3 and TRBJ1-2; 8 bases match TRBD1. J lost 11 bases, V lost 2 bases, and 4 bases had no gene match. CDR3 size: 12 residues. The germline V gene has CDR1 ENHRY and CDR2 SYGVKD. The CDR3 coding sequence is TGTGCCATCAGTGAGGGACAGGGCCGGTACACCTTC. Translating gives CAISEGQGRYTF.

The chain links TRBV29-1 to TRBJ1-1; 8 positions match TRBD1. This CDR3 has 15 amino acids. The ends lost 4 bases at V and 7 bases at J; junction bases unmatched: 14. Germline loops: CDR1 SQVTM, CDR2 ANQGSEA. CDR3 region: CSVAHRGTTLSEAFF. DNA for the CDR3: TGCAGCGTTGCCCACAGGGGGACCACCCTGAGTGAAGCTTTCTTT.

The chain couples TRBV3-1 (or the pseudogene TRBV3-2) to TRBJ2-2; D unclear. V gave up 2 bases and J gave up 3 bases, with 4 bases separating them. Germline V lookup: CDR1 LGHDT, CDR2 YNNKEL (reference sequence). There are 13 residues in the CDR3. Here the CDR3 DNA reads TGTGCCAGCAGCCAATTCGACACCGGGGAGCTGTTTTTT. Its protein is CASSQFDTGELFF.

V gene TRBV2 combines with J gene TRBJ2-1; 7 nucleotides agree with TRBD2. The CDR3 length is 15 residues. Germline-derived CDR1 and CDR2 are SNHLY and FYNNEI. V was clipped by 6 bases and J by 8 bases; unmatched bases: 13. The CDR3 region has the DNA TGTGCCAGCAGCGCCAGAAGTGCAGGGAGGGATGAGCAGTTCTTC. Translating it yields CASSARSAGRDEQFF. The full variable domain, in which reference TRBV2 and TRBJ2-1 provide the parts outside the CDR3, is EPEVTQTPSHQVTQMGQEVILRCVPISNHLYFYWYRQILGQKVEFLVSFYNNEISEKSEIFDDQFSVERPDGSNFTLKIRSTKLEDSAMYFCASSARSAGRDEQFFGPGTRLTVL.

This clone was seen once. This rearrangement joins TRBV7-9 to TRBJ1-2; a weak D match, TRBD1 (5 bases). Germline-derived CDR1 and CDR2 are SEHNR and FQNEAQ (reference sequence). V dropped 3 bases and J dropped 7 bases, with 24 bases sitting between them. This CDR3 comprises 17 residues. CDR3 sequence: CASSFPGLGEGFSGYTF. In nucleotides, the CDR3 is TGTGCCAGCAGCTTTCCGGGTCTGGGGGAGGGATTTTCTGGCTACACCTTC.

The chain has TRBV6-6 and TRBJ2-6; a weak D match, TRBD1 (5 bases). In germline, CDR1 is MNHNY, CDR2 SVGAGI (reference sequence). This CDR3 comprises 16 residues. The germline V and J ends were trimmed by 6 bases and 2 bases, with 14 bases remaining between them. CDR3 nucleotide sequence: TGTGCCAGCAGACTAAACGCAGGGACTGGGGCCAACGTCCTGACTTTC. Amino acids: CASRLNAGTGANVLTF.

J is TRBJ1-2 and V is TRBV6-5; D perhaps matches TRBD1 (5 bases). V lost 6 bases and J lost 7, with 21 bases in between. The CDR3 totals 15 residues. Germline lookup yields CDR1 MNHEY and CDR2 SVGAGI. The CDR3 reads CASSKRDGGLVGYTF. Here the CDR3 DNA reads TGTGCCAGCAGCAAAAGGGACGGGGGGTTGGTTGGCTACACCTTC.

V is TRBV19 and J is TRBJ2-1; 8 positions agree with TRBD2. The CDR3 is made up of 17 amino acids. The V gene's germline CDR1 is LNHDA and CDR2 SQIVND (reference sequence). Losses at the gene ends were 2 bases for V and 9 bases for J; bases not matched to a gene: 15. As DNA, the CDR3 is TGTGCCAGTAGTATAAACGTCGGGGCGGGAGGATTGAGTGAGCAGTTCTTC. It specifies CASSINVGAGGLSEQFF.

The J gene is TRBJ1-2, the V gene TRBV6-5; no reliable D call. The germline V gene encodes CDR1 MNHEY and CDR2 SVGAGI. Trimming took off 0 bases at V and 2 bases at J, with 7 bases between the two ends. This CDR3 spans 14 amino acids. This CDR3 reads CASSYSGENYGYTF. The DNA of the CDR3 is TGTGCCAGCAGTTACTCTGGAGAAAACTATGGCTACACCTTC.

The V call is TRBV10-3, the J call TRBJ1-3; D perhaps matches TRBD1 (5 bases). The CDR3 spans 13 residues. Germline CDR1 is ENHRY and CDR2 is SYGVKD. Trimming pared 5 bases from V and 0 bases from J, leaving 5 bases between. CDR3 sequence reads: CAISRGSGNTIYF. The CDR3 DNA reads TGTGCCATCAGTAGGGGCTCTGGAAACACCATATATTTT.